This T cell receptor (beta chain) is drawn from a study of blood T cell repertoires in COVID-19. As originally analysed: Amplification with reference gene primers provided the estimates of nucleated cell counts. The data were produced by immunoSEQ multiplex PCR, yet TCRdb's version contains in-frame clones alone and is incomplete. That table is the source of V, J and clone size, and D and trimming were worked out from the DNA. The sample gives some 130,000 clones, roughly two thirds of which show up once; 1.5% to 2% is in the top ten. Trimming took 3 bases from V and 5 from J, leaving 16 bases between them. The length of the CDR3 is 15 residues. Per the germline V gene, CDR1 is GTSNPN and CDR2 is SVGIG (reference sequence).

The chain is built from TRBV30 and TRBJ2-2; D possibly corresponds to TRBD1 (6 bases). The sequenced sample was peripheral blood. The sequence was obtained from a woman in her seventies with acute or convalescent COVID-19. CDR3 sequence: CAWRGRGVRTGELFF. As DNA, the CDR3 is TGTGCCTGGAGAGGCAGGGGTGTAAGAACCGGGGAGCTGTTTTTT.